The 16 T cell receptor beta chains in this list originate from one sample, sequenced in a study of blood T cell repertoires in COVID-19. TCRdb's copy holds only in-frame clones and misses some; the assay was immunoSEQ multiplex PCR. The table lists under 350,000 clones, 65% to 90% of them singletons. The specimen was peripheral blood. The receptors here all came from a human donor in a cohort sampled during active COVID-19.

The CDR3 spells CASSRTEYGYTF. CDR3 DNA: TGTGCCAGCAGTCGCACAGAATATGGCTACACCTTC. The chain has TRBV6-2 or TRBV6-3 and TRBJ1-2, with D hard to call. The CDR3 totals 12 residues. From germline, CDR1 is MNHEY and CDR2 SVGEGT. V was pared by 5 bases and J by 5 bases, with 9 bases between.

The CDR3 spells CASSQDWAVPNTDTQYF. The CDR3 DNA is TGCGCCAGCAGCCAAGATTGGGCCGTCCCTAACACAGATACGCAGTATTTT. The chain links TRBV4-3 to TRBJ2-3, with D unclear. V lost 0 bases and J 2 bases, leaving 15 bases between the germline ends. The CDR3 is 17 amino acids. The V gene's germline CDR1 is LGHNA and CDR2 YSLEER.

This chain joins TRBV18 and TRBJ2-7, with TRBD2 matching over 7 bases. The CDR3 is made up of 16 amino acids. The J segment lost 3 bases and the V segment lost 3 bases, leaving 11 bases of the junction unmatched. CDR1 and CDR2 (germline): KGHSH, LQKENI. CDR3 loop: CASSPSGGSPGYEQYF. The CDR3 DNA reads TGTGCCAGCTCACCCTCGGGGGGTTCCCCCGGCTACGAGCAGTACTTC. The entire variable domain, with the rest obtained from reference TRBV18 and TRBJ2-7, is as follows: NAGVMQNPRHLVRRRGQEARLRCSPMKGHSHVYWYRQLPEEGLKFMVYLQKENIIDESGMPKERFSAEFPKEGPSILRIQQVVRGDSAAYFCASSPSGGSPGYEQYFGPGTRLTVT.

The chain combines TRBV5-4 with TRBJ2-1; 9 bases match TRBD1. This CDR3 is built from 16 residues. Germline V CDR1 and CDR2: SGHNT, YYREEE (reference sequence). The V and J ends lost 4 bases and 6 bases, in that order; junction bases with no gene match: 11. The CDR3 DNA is TGTGCCAGCAGCCGACAGGACAGGGGACGTAGCAATGAGCAGTTCTTC. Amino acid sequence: CASSRQDRGRSNEQFF.

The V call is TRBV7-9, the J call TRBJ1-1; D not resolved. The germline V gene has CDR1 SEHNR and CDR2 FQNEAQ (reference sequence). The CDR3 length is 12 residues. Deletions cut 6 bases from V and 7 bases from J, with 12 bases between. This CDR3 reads CASRREGSEAFF. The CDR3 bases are TGTGCCAGCAGACGAGAGGGCAGTGAAGCTTTCTTT.

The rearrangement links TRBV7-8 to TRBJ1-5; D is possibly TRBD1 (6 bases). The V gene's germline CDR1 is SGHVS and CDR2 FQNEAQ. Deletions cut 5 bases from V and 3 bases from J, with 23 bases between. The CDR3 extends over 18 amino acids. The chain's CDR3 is CASSPTASRTVPNQPQHF. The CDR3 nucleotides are TGTGCCAGCAGCCCCACGGCGAGCCGGACAGTCCCCAATCAGCCCCAGCATTTT.

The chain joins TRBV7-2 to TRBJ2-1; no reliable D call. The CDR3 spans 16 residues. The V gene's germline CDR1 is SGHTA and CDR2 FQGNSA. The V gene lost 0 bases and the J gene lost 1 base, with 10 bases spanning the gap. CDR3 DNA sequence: TGTGCCAGCAGCTTAGCGCCTTTGAGTTCCTACAATGAGCAGTTCTTC. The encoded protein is CASSLAPLSSYNEQFF.

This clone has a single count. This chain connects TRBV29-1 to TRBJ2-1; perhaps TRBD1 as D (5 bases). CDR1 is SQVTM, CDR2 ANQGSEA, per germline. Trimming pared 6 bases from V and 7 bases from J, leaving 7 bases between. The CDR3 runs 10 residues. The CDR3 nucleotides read TGCAGCGTAGGGGATAATGAGCAGTTCTTC. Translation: CSVGDNEQFF.

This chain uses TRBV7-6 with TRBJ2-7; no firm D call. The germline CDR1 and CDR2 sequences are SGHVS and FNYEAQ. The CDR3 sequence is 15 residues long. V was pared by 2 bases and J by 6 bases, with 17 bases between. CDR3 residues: CASSLTPGLQVEQYF. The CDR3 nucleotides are TGTGCCAGCAGCTTAACTCCCGGCCTCCAGGTCGAGCAGTACTTC.

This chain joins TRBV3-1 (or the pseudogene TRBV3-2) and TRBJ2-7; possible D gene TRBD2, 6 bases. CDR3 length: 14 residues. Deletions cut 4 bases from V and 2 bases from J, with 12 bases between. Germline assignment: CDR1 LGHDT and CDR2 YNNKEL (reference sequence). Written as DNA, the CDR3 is TGTGCCAGCAGCCTCCGGGACTTAACCTACGAGCAGTACTTC. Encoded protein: CASSLRDLTYEQYF.

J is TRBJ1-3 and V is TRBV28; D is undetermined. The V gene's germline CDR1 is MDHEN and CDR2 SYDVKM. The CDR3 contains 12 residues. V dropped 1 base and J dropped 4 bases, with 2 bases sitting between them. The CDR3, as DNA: TGTGCCAGCAGTTTATCGGGAAACACCATATATTTT. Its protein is CASSLSGNTIYF.

CDR3 DNA: TGCGCCAGCACACGGGACTTACCGAACACTGAAGCTTTCTTT. This sequence encodes CASTRDLPNTEAFF. The chain has TRBV5-1 and TRBJ1-1, with a possible D match to TRBD1 (5 bases). CDR3 length: 14 amino acids. The germline V gene encodes CDR1 SGHRS and CDR2 YFSETQ. Trimming pared 6 bases from V and 1 base from J, leaving 13 bases between.

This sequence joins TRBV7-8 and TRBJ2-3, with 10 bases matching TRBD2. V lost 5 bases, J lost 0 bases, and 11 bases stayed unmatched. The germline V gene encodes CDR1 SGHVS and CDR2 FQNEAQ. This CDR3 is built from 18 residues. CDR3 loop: CASSPHLVAGGSTDTQYF. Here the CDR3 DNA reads TGTGCCAGCAGCCCCCATCTGGTAGCGGGAGGCAGCACAGATACGCAGTATTTT. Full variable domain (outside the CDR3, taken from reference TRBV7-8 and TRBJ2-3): GAGVSQSPRYKVAKRGQDVALRCDPISGHVSLFWYQQALGQGPEFLTYFQNEAQLDKSGLPSDRFFAERPEGSVSTLKIQRTQQEDSAVYLCASSPHLVAGGSTDTQYFGPGTRLTVL.

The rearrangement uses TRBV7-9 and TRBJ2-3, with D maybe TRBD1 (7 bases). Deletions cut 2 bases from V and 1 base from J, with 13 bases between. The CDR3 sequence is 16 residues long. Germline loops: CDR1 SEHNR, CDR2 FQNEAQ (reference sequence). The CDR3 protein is CASSLQGGFGTDTQYF. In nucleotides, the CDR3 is TGTGCCAGCAGCTTACAGGGGGGATTCGGCACAGATACGCAGTATTTT.

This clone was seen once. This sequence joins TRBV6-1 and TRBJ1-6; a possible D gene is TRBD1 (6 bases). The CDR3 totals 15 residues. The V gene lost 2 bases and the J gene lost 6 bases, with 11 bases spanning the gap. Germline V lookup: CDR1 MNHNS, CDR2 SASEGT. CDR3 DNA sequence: TGTGCCAGCAGTGAAAAGGGGGTCGGTAATTCACCCCTCCACTTT. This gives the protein CASSEKGVGNSPLHF.

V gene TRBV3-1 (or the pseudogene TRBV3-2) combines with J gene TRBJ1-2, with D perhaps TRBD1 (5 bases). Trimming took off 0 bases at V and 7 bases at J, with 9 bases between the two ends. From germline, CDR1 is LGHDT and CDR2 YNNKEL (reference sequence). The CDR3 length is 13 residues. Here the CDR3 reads CASSQDGARGYTF. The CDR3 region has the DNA TGTGCCAGCAGCCAAGATGGGGCCCGTGGCTACACCTTC.